The clone carrying this T cell receptor beta chain was seen more than once but under ten times. The data are from a study of T cells in Graves' hyperthyroidism and ophthalmopathy. What was amplified from RNA transcripts were TCR beta CDR3 regions. RT-PCR in the first round (using the HTBI primer set) targeted the TCR CDR3. TCRdb redid the calling of the multiplex PCR reads with MiXCR, one entry per CDR3 protein. The sample has 270,000 or so distinct CDR3 sequences, less than 30% seen once. Diagnosing involved the use of clinical symptoms, serum thyroxine and TRAb, thyroid ultrasound and orbital computed tomography. The authors obtained PBMCs from more than 8 ml of fresh peripheral blood. The CDR3 runs 17 residues. The J segment lost 3 bases and the V segment lost 0 bases, leaving 10 bases of the junction unmatched. CDR1 MGHRA and CDR2 YSYEKL come from the germline V gene.

What was sequenced was blood. The rearrangement joins TRBV4-1 to TRBJ1-1, with 7 bases identical to TRBD1. This TCR came from a man in his forties with Graves' hyperthyroidism that later progressed to Graves' ophthalmopathy. The CDR3 sequence: CASSQEGPTGKHTEAFF. In nucleotides, the CDR3 is TGCGCCAGCAGCCAAGAGGGGCCGACAGGGAAACACACTGAAGCTTTCTTT.